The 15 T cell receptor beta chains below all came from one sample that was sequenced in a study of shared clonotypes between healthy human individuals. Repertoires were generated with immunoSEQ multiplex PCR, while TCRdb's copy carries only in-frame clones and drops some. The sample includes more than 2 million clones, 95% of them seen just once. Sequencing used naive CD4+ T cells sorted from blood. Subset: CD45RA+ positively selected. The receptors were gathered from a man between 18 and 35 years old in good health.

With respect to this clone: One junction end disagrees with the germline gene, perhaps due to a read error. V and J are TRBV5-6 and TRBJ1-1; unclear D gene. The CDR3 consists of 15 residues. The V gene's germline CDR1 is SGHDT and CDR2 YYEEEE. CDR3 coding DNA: TGTGCCAGCAGCTTGAGCGGGTCCATGAAGACTGAAGCTTTCTTT. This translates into CASSLSGSMKTEAFF.

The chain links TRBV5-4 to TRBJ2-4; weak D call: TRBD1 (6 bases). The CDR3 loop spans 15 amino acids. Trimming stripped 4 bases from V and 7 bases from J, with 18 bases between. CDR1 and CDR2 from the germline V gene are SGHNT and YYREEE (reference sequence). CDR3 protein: CASSPVGASSNIQYF. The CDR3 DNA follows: TGTGCCAGCAGCCCCGTGGGGGCTAGCTCTAACATTCAGTACTTC. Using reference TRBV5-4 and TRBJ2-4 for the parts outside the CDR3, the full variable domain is ETGVTQSPTHLIKTRGQQVTLRCSSQSGHNTVSWYQQALGQGPQFIFQYYREEENGRGNFPPRFSGLQFPNYSSELNVNALELDDSALYLCASSPVGASSNIQYFGAGTRLSVL.

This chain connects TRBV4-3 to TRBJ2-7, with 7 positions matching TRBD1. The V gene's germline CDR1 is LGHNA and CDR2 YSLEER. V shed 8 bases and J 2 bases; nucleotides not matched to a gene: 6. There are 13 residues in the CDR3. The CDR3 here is CASGWTGAYEQYF. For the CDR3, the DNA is TGCGCCAGCGGCTGGACAGGTGCCTACGAGCAGTACTTC.

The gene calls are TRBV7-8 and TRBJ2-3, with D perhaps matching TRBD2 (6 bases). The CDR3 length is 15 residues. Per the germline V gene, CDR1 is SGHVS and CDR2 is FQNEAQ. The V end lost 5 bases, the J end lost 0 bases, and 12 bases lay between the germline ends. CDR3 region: CASSLEGASTDTQYF. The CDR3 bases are TGTGCCAGCAGCCTGGAGGGTGCTAGCACAGATACGCAGTATTTT.

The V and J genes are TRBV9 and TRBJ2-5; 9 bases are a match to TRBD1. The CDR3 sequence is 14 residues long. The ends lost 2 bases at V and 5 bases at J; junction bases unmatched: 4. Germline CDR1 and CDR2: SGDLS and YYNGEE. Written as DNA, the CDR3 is TGTGCCAGCAGCGTCGGGACAGGGAGGGAGACCCAGTACTTC. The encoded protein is CASSVGTGRETQYF.

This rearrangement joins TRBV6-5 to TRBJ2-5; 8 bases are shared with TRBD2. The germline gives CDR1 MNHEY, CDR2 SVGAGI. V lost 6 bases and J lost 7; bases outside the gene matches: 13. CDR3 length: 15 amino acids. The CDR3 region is CASSRGTSGSVTQYF. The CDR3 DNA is TGTGCCAGCAGCCGCGGGACTAGTGGTTCGGTGACCCAGTACTTC.

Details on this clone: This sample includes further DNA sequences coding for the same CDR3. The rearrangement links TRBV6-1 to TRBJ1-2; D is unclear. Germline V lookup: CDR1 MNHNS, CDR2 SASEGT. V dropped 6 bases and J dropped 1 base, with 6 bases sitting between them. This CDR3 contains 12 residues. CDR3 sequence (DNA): TGTGCCAGCAGCCTGGTTAACTATGGCTACACCTTC. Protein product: CASSLVNYGYTF.

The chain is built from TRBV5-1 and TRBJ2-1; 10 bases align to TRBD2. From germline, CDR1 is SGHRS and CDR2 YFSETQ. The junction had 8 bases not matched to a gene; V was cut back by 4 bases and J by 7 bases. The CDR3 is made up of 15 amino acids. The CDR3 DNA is TGCGCCAGCAGCCCGGGGACTAGCGCAGGGAATGAGCAGTTCTTC. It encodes CASSPGTSAGNEQFF.

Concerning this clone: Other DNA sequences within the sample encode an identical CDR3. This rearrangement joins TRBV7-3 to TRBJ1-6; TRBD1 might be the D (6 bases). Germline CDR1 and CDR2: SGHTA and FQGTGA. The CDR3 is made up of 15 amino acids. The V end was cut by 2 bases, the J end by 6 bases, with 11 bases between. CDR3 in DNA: TGTGCCAGCAGCTTATCCGGAGGGGGTAATTCACCCCTCCACTTT. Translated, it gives CASSLSGGGNSPLHF.

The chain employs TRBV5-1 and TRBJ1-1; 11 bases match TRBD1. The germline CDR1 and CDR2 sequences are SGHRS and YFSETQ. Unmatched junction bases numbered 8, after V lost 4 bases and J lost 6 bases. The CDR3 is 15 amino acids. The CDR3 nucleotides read TGCGCCAGCAGCCAAGGACAGGGGGCGGTGTCTGAAGCTTTCTTT. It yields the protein CASSQGQGAVSEAFF.

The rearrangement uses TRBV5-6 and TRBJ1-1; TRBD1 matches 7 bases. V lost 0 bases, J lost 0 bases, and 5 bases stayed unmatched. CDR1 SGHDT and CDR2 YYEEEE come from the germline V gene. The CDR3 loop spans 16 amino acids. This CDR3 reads CASSLGDRRMNTEAFF. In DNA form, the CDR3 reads TGTGCCAGCAGCTTGGGGGACAGAAGAATGAACACTGAAGCTTTCTTT.

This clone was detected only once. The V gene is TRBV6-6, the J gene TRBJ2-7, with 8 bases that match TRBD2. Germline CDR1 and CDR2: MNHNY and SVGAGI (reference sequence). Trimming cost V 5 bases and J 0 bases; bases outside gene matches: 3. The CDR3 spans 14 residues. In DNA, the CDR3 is TGTGCCAGCAGTGGGAGCGGGAGCTCCTACGAGCAGTACTTC. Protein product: CASSGSGSSYEQYF.

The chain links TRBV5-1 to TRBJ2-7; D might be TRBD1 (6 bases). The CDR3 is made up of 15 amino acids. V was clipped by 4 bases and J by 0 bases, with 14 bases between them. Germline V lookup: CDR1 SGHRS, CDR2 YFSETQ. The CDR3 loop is CASSPGPQGSYEQYF. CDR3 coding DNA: TGCGCCAGCAGCCCGGGCCCACAGGGCTCCTACGAGCAGTACTTC. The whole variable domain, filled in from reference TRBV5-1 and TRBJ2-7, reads KAGVTQTPRYLIKTRGQQVTLSCSPISGHRSVSWYQQTPGQGLQFLFEYFSETQRNKGNFPGRFSGRQFSNSRSEMNVSTLELGDSALYLCASSPGPQGSYEQYFGPGTRLTVT.

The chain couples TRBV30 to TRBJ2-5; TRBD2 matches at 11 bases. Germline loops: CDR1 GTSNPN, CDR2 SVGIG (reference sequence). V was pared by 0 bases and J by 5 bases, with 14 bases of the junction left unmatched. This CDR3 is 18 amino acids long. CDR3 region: CAWSVRRLAGGPVETQYF. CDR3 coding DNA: TGTGCCTGGAGTGTACGTAGGTTAGCGGGAGGGCCAGTGGAGACCCAGTACTTC. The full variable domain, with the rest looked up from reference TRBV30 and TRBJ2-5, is SQTIHQWPATLVQPVGSPLSLECTVEGTSNPNLYWYRQAAGRGLQLLFYSVGIGQISSEVPQNLSASRPQDRQFILSSKKLLLSDSGFYLCAWSVRRLAGGPVETQYFGPGTRLLVL.

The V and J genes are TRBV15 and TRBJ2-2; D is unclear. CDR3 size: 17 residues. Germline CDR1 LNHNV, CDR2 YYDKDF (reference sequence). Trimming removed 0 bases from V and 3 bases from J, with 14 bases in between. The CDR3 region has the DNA TGTGCCACCAGCAGAGATCTTGGGCAGTTCTACACCGGGGAGCTGTTTTTT. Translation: CATSRDLGQFYTGELFF.